The 4 T cell receptor beta chains presented below share a single source sample, sequenced in a study of blood T cell repertoires in COVID-19 (TCRdb year 2020). Library preparation employed the immunoSEQ multiplex PCR assay. The immuneACCESS repertoire file appears here via TCRdb, limited to in-frame rearrangements. These files lack a portion of the clones; in checked studies, under half of the deficit traces to unresolved V genes, and the cause of the others is not known. The sample includes about 220,000 clones, with approximately 85% observed a single time. The leading ten clones occupy approximately 5.2% of the sample. The specimen sequenced was peripheral blood. These receptors were taken from a woman aged 70-85 years with COVID-19, enrolled during active disease.

This clone was picked up a small number of times. The chain combines TRBV7-8 with TRBJ1-5, with 7 bases fitting TRBD1. V lost 3 bases, J lost 4 bases, and 6 bases stayed unmatched. This CDR3 comprises 15 residues. The germline V gene encodes CDR1 SGHVS and CDR2 FQNEAQ. CDR3 coding DNA: TGTGCCAGCAGCTTTGAACAGGGGCGTAATCAGCCCCAGCATTTT. This codes for CASSFEQGRNQPQHF. Combining the CDR3 with reference TRBV7-8 and TRBJ1-5 gives the whole variable domain GAGVSQSPRYKVAKRGQDVALRCDPISGHVSLFWYQQALGQGPEFLTYFQNEAQLDKSGLPSDRFFAERPEGSVSTLKIQRTQQEDSAVYLCASSFEQGRNQPQHFGDGTRLSIL.

The CDR3 spells CASSQQENTEAFF. The CDR3 DNA reads TGTGCCAGCAGCCAACAGGAGAACACTGAAGCTTTCTTT. The chain couples TRBV3-1 (or the pseudogene TRBV3-2) to TRBJ1-1; D is ambiguous. Deletions cut 2 bases from V and 1 base from J, with 5 bases between. Per the germline V gene, CDR1 is LGHDT and CDR2 is YNNKEL (reference sequence). The CDR3 spans 13 residues.

V is TRBV4-3 and J is TRBJ2-3; the D gene is possibly TRBD2 (6 bases). Deletions cut 1 base from V and 2 bases from J, with 10 bases between. The CDR3 has 15 residues. Germline V gene lookup returns CDR1 LGHNA and CDR2 YSLEER. The CDR3 protein is CASSQALALTDTQYF. In nucleotides, the CDR3 is TGCGCCAGCAGCCAAGCCCTAGCGCTCACAGATACGCAGTATTTT.

This chain uses TRBV7-3 with TRBJ2-2, with D possibly matching TRBD2 (5 bases). Trimming took 3 bases from V and 4 from J, leaving 9 bases between them. Germline V lookup: CDR1 SGHTA, CDR2 FQGTGA. The CDR3 runs to 14 residues. This CDR3 reads CASSFGGGTGELFF. The CDR3 region has the DNA TGTGCCAGCAGCTTCGGAGGTGGCACCGGGGAGCTGTTTTTT. The whole variable domain, filled in from reference TRBV7-3 and TRBJ2-2, reads GAGVSQTPSNKVTEKGKYVELRCDPISGHTALYWYRQSLGQGPEFLIYFQGTGAADDSGLPNDRFFAVRPEGSVSTLKIQRTERGDSAVYLCASSFGGGTGELFFGEGSRLTVL.